This T cell receptor (beta chain) was retrieved from a study of blood T cell repertoires in COVID-19 (dated by TCRdb to 2019 to 2021). A note on the overall study: Samples from collaborators originated in the United States, Italy and Spain and spanned both the acute and convalescent phases of COVID-19. The sample metadata nearly always contained a de-identified subject ID, COVID-19 status, age in years and sex. The prospective study material was composed of cDNA or gDNA derived from T cells, B-cell-depleted T cells, or PBMCs. Samples were obtained from the ongoing ImmuneRACE study (first 160 participants) and from some 1,200 subjects provided by 6 global collaborators. HLA class I and class II types, where available, came from metadata supplied by the sample provider rather than from assay-based typing. The repertoires were released in a freely available public database intended as a resource for research on the immune response to SARS-CoV-2. The dataset comprised deeply sampled blood TCRbeta repertoires from subjects exposed to, actively infected with, or recovered from COVID-19. Study-level results and caveats: The quantity of clinical and demographic metadata differed by source and by participant and was supplied without curation.

Collaborating institutions collected whole blood in K2EDTA tubes following their own protocols. For TCRbeta analysis, collaborators shipped samples in one of three forms: frozen whole blood, isolated PBMCs, or DNA extracted from either of those sample types. This clone has just a few counts. The clone's antigen remains unknown. One base away there is no much larger clone; base qualities are not given. The immunoSEQ Assay, a bias-controlled multiplex PCR, was used to amplify TCRbeta CDR3 regions from genomic DNA. The original methods were these. The number of nucleated cells in each sample was estimated from the amplification of reference gene primers within the assay. To quantify the absolute abundance of each unique TCRbeta CDR3 rearrangement, sequence reads were collapsed and filtered. For each sample, productive Simpson clonality was calculated by taking the square root of Simpson's diversity index across productive rearrangements. Drawn from immuneACCESS, this table holds only the in-frame rearrangements with V and J called that TCRdb kept. Clones are partly lost; checked studies trace under half to an unresolved V gene and leave the rest unexplained. V and J calls and clone size follow that table, whereas D and trimming were derived from the DNA. Counted in this sample were about 72,000 clones; around 76% of them appeared once. Together, the top ten hold roughly a sixth of the sample.

In the germline V gene (reference sequence), CDR1 corresponds to SGHNT and CDR2 to YYREEE. Cut back by 5 bases and 5 bases, the V and J ends lie 16 bases apart. The CDR3 measures 14 amino acids from cysteine to phenylalanine. This entry keeps only the CDR3 DNA: 42 bases, framed from base 1. This chain is built from TRBV5-4 and TRBJ2-5, with TRBD1 perhaps the D gene, on 6 matching bases. Sequencing was carried out using peripheral blood. The receptor was derived from a human donor in a cohort sampled during active COVID-19. CDR3 reads: CASSNRDISETQYF. The DNA sequence is as follows: TGTGCCAGCAGTAACCGGGACATCTCTGAGACCCAGTACTTC.